These 3 T cell receptor beta chains were sequenced from one sample in a study of blood T cell repertoires in COVID-19. Profiling relied on immunoSEQ multiplex PCR, and the TCRdb table lists in-frame clones only, not all of them. The sample contains 100,000 to 140,000 clones, 70% to 90% of which appear only once. Material: peripheral blood. The source is a man aged 50-60 years with active or convalescent COVID-19.

V usage is TRBV10-3 and J usage is TRBJ2-2, with 10 positions matching TRBD1. Trimming cost V 6 bases and J 6 bases; bases outside gene matches: 7. CDR3 length: 15 residues. CDR1 is ENHRY and CDR2 is SYGVKD in the germline V gene. CDR3 bases: TGTGCCATCAGGGGGGGACAGGGGTTCGCCGGGGAGCTGTTTTTT. Encoded protein: CAIRGGQGFAGELFF.

This clone has only a few counts. The chain has TRBV7-9 and TRBJ2-7; D might be TRBD1 (5 bases). The length of the CDR3 is 12 residues. From germline, CDR1 is SEHNR and CDR2 FQNEAQ (reference sequence). Trimming left V 4 bases short and J 3 bases short, with 7 bases between. In DNA, the CDR3 is TGTGCCAGCAGCTCAGGGCGCTACGAGCAGTACTTC. Protein: CASSSGRYEQYF.

Only one count was recorded for this clone. This sequence joins TRBV12-3 or TRBV12-4 and TRBJ2-1; D is uncertain. V dropped 7 bases and J dropped 9 bases, with 10 bases sitting between them. The CDR3 consists of 11 residues. The CDR3 loop reads CASKFGREQFF. DNA for the CDR3: TGTGCCAGCAAGTTTGGCCGTGAGCAGTTCTTC.